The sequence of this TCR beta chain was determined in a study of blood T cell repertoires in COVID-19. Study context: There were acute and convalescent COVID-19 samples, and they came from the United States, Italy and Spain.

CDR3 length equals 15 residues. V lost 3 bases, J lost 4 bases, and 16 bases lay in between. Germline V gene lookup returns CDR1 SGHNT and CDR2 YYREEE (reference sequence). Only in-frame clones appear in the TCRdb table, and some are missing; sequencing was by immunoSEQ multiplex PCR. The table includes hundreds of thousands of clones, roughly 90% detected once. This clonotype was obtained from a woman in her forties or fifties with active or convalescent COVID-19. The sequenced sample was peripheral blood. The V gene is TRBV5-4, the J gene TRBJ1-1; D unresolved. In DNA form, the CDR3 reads TGTGCCAGCAGCTCCACAGATTCGCCAGGCACTGAAGCTTTCTTT. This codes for CASSSTDSPGTEAFF.